The 31 T cell receptor beta chains below all came from one sample that was sequenced in a study of T cell repertoires in cytomegalovirus infection (dated by TCRdb to about 2019). TCRdb names Illumina HiSeq 1500 as the instrument used. The public reads were run again by TCRdb, first through fastp at Q25 and then through MiXCR, and only productive beta chains were kept. One record per CDR3 amino acid sequence lists the most common genes and DNA. In this sample the table shows more than 150,000 distinct CDR3 sequences, less than 25% of which occur a single time. Around 9.9% of the sample is taken by the ten largest. Sequencing was performed on PBMCs. These receptors were taken from a human donor in good health (CMV status not recorded). Some clones in this sample may be carry-over from other donors' samples.

This clonotype was detected a few times. This sequence joins TRBV12-3 or TRBV12-4 and TRBJ2-3; TRBD2 aligns across 12 bases. Trimming took 5 bases from V and 3 from J; bases not matched to a gene: 3. This CDR3 is 15 amino acids long. This chain's CDR3 is CASSETSGGTDTQYF. The CDR3 DNA reads TGTGCCAGCAGTGAGACTAGCGGGGGTACAGATACGCAGTATTTT.

The gene calls are TRBV29-1 and TRBJ1-1; 10 bases map to TRBD1. This CDR3 region has 13 residues. Germline V gene data show CDR1 as SQVTM and CDR2 as ANQGSEA. V was clipped by 5 bases and J by 1 base; unmatched bases: 1. The CDR3 DNA reads as TGCAGCGTTTGGGACAGGGGGAACACTGAAGCTTTCTTT. Translating gives CSVWDRGNTEAFF.

This clonotype was counted between two and nine times. The V and J genes are TRBV12-3 or TRBV12-4 and TRBJ2-1, with D maybe TRBD1 (5 bases). V gave up 6 bases and J gave up 4 bases, with 19 bases separating them. This CDR3 has 16 residues. The CDR3 spells CASSPPPGQGYNEQFF. The DNA of the CDR3 is TGTGCCAGCAGCCCCCCTCCGGGCCAGGGTTACAATGAGCAGTTCTTC.

The rearrangement links TRBV7-9 to TRBJ2-6; 7 bases map to TRBD1. Germline values: CDR1 SEHNR, CDR2 FQNEAQ (reference sequence). V shed 5 bases and J 1 base; nucleotides not matched to a gene: 8. The CDR3 has 17 residues. The CDR3 is CASSLPRQGSGANVLTF. The CDR3 DNA sequence: TGTGCCAGCAGCCTTCCACGACAGGGATCTGGGGCCAACGTCCTGACTTTC. The entire variable domain, with the rest obtained from reference TRBV7-9 and TRBJ2-6, is as follows: DTGVSQNPRHKITKRGQNVTFRCDPISEHNRLYWYRQTLGQGPEFLTYFQNEAQLEKSRLLSDRFSAERPKGSFSTLEIQRTEQGDSAMYLCASSLPRQGSGANVLTFGAGSRLTVL.

The V and J genes are TRBV2 and TRBJ2-1; D may correspond to TRBD1 or TRBD2 (7 bases each). The CDR3 extends over 16 amino acids. In germline, CDR1 is SNHLY, CDR2 FYNNEI. The V gene lost 4 bases and the J gene lost 4 bases, with 17 bases spanning the gap. The CDR3 DNA follows: TGTGCCAGCAGTGGGGGGGGACAGTCCCTATACAATGAGCAGTTCTTC. Protein: CASSGGGQSLYNEQFF.

This rearrangement joins TRBV12-3 or TRBV12-4 to TRBJ1-5, with D uncertain. Trimming took off 1 base at V and 4 bases at J, with 8 bases between the two ends. The CDR3 is 14 residues long. Written as DNA, the CDR3 is TGTGCCAGCAGTTTAGAGGAAACGAATCAGCCCCAGCATTTT. This gives the protein CASSLEETNQPQHF.

This clonotype appeared a few times. The rearrangement joins TRBV10-3 to TRBJ1-1, with D possibly being TRBD1 (5 bases). Trimming pared 7 bases from V and 1 base from J, leaving 13 bases between. The V gene's germline CDR1 is ENHRY and CDR2 SYGVKD. CDR3 length equals 14 residues. The DNA of the CDR3 is TGTGCCATCACCAGACAGCAGACGAACACTGAAGCTTTCTTT. Protein sequence: CAITRQQTNTEAFF.

The chain uses TRBV6-2 or TRBV6-3 and TRBJ2-3, with 7 bases fitting TRBD1. V was pared by 0 bases and J by 9 bases, with 3 bases of the junction left unmatched. The germline CDR1 and CDR2 sequences are MNHEY and SVGEGT. This CDR3 has 13 amino acids. The CDR3 here is CASSYSGGGTQYF. The CDR3 DNA is TGTGCCAGCAGTTACTCAGGGGGCGGGACGCAGTATTTT.

This clonotype was observed a single time. The conserved phenylalanine or tryptophan is not found at the CDR3 terminus, so this likely reflects a read error. The CDR3 spells CASSFRDRGYEQYY. The CDR3 DNA is TGCGCCAGCAGCTTCCGGGACAGGGGCTACGAGCAGTACTAC. The rearrangement links TRBV5-1 to TRBJ2-7, with 10 positions matching TRBD1. Germline assignment: CDR1 SGHRS and CDR2 YFSETQ. V shed 2 bases and J 3 bases; nucleotides not matched to a gene: 2. The CDR3 runs 14 residues.

This clonotype was picked up a small number of times. This chain uses TRBV6-6 with TRBJ2-3; 10 positions agree with TRBD2. The CDR3 loop spans 16 amino acids. V was clipped by 0 bases and J by 3 bases; unmatched bases: 3. Germline V gene lookup returns CDR1 MNHNY and CDR2 SVGAGI (reference sequence). CDR3 sequence reads: CASSYSNSGGTDTQYF. CDR3 DNA: TGTGCCAGCAGTTACTCGAATAGCGGGGGGACAGATACGCAGTATTTT.

This clonotype was observed many times. This chain uses TRBV7-9 with TRBJ2-3; D not certain. Trimming removed 3 bases from V and 0 bases from J, with 7 bases in between. The V gene's germline CDR1 is SEHNR and CDR2 FQNEAQ (reference sequence). The CDR3 length is 14 residues. The CDR3 region is CASSFYGSTDTQYF. The CDR3 coding sequence is TGTGCCAGCAGCTTCTACGGAAGCACAGATACGCAGTATTTT.

This clonotype was seen only a few times. V gene TRBV28 combines with J gene TRBJ2-3; 12 nucleotides align to TRBD2. With V trimmed by 10 bases and J by 2 bases, 19 bases remained unmatched. Germline V gene data show CDR1 as MDHEN and CDR2 as SYDVKM. This CDR3 comprises 19 residues. The CDR3 nucleotides read TGTGCCACCGCCGATCCTTTTCTAGCGGGAGGGCGCACCACAGATACGCAGTATTTT. It yields the protein CATADPFLAGGRTTDTQYF. Together with reference TRBV28 and TRBJ2-3, the CDR3 gives the full variable domain: DVKVTQSSRYLVKRTGEKVFLECVQDMDHENMFWYRQDPGLGLRLIYFSYDVKMKEKGDIPEGYSVSREKKERFSLILESASTNQTSMYLCATADPFLAGGRTTDTQYFGPGTRLTVL.

CDR3 DNA: TGTGCCAGCAGCCCCAAGACTAGCGGGGGAAGCACAGATACGCAGTATTTT. Translating gives CASSPKTSGGSTDTQYF. The chain links TRBV28 to TRBJ2-3; 12 positions match TRBD2. The CDR3 contains 17 residues. Trimming cost V 6 bases and J 0 bases; bases outside gene matches: 7. CDR1 and CDR2 (germline): MDHEN, SYDVKM.

This clonotype was counted a few times. The chain joins TRBV7-2 to TRBJ2-7; 7 bases match TRBD2. In germline, CDR1 is SGHTA, CDR2 FQGNSA. J lost 4 bases, V lost 3 bases, and 6 bases had no gene match. The CDR3 covers 14 residues. The CDR3, as DNA: TGTGCCAGCAGCTTGACTAGCATCCTATACGAGCAGTACTTC. Its protein product is CASSLTSILYEQYF.

This clonotype has more than one count but fewer than ten. This chain uses TRBV30 with TRBJ1-5, with 7 bases matching TRBD1. Germline V gives CDR1 GTSNPN, CDR2 SVGIG (reference sequence). This CDR3 is 13 amino acids long. J was trimmed by 2 bases and V by 4 bases; bases with no gene match: 2. The CDR3, as DNA: TGTGCCTGGACCGGACAGGGCAATCAGCCCCAGCATTTT. Translated, it gives CAWTGQGNQPQHF.

This chain connects TRBV28 to TRBJ1-1; weak D call: TRBD1 (5 bases). Per germline, CDR1 MDHEN and CDR2 SYDVKM. There are 16 residues in the CDR3. V was pared by 2 bases and J by 5 bases, with 18 bases between. The CDR3 region has the DNA TGTGCCAGCAGTTTAGAGCGGGGGACGGGATTTACTGAAGCTTTCTTT. This codes for CASSLERGTGFTEAFF.

This clonotype was counted only a few times. This rearrangement joins TRBV11-2 to TRBJ2-5, with 11 bases identical to TRBD2. V lost 5 bases and J lost 3; bases outside the gene matches: 2. Germline values: CDR1 SGHAT, CDR2 FQNNGV. There are 14 residues in the CDR3. The DNA of the CDR3 is TGTGCCAGCAGCGCGGGACTAGCGGAAGAGACCCAGTACTTC. Translation gives CASSAGLAEETQYF.

A few counts support this clonotype. This chain joins TRBV20-1 and TRBJ1-3, with D perhaps TRBD1 (6 bases). This CDR3 contains 13 residues. Trimming took 6 bases from V and 2 from J, leaving 11 bases between them. Germline CDR1 and CDR2: DFQATT and SNEGSKA (reference sequence). CDR3 residues: CSALTGTGNTIYF. The CDR3 nucleotides read TGCAGTGCCCTGACAGGCACTGGAAACACCATATATTTT.

Points on this clonotype: A read error may produce the germline difference seen at one junction end. This chain joins TRBV7-6 and TRBJ2-4; D remains ambiguous. CDR1 is SGHVS and CDR2 is FNYEAQ in the germline V gene. This CDR3 has 15 residues. In nucleotides, the CDR3 is TGTGCCAGCAGCCGGGTCGGAGTAGCCAAAAACATGCAGTACTTC. Protein: CASSRVGVAKNMQYF.

In this sample, this clonotype turned up many times. The chain is built from TRBV7-2 and TRBJ2-7; no firm D call. The CDR3 has 13 amino acids. The V gene's germline CDR1 is SGHTA and CDR2 FQGNSA. Trimming pared 5 bases from V and 2 bases from J, leaving 10 bases between. The CDR3 DNA reads as TGTGCCAGCAGCGAGGACCCCACCTACGAGCAGTACTTC. Amino acids: CASSEDPTYEQYF. Together with reference TRBV7-2 and TRBJ2-7, the CDR3 gives the full variable domain: GAGVSQSPSNKVTEKGKDVELRCDPISGHTALYWYRQSLGQGLEFLIYFQGNSAPDKSGLPSDRFSAERTGGSVSTLTIQRTQQEDSAVYLCASSEDPTYEQYFGPGTRLTVT.

This clonotype was seen a few times. The chain combines TRBV7-9 with TRBJ2-3, with TRBD2 identical over 7 bases. This CDR3 comprises 14 residues. J lost 0 bases, V lost 7 bases, and 4 bases had no gene match. Germline lookup yields CDR1 SEHNR and CDR2 FQNEAQ (reference sequence). In DNA form, the CDR3 reads TGTGCCAGCAACAAGCGGGGCAGCACAGATACGCAGTATTTT. Its protein product is CASNKRGSTDTQYF.

This clonotype was seen a handful of times. V is TRBV19 and J is TRBJ2-7, with D perhaps assigned TRBD1 or TRBD2 (6 bases each). The V end lost 5 bases, the J end lost 6 bases, and 20 bases lay between the germline ends. This CDR3 contains 15 residues. Germline loops: CDR1 LNHDA, CDR2 SQIVND (reference sequence). In nucleotides, the CDR3 is TGTGCCAGTAGTCCCCAGAGAGGGGGGCCCAGCGAGCAGTACTTC. It is translated as CASSPQRGGPSEQYF. Full variable domain (remainder filled in from reference TRBV19 and TRBJ2-7): DGGITQSPKYLFRKEGQNVTLSCEQNLNHDAMYWYRQDPGQGLRLIYYSQIVNDFQKGDIAEGYSVSREKKESFPLTVTSAQKNPTAFYLCASSPQRGGPSEQYFGPGTRLTVT.

V usage is TRBV3-1 and J usage is TRBJ1-1; D possibly corresponds to TRBD1 (6 bases). Germline V CDR1 and CDR2: LGHDT, YNNKEL (reference sequence). The CDR3 is made up of 15 amino acids. The ends were cut back, 4 bases at V and 4 bases at J, with 16 bases in the middle. CDR3 region: CASSRGTMRGTEAFF. CDR3 coding DNA: TGTGCCAGCAGCCGAGGGACAATGAGGGGCACTGAAGCTTTCTTT.

Remarks on this clonotype: The junction differs from germline at one of its ends, possibly a read error. V and J are TRBV7-2 and TRBJ2-5, with TRBD2 matching 8 bases. Germline-derived CDR1 and CDR2 are SGHTA and FQGNSA. CDR3 size: 16 residues. The CDR3 is CDSSLGWRGAAETQSF. The CDR3, as DNA: TGTGACAGCAGCTTAGGGTGGCGGGGGGCGGCAGAGACCCAGTCCTTC. Filled out from reference TRBV7-2 and TRBJ2-5, the complete variable domain reads GAGVSQSPSNKVTEKGKDVELRCDPISGHTALYWYRQSLGQGLEFLIYFQGNSAPDKSGLPSDRFSAERTGGSVSTLTIQRTQQEDSAVYLCDSSLGWRGAAETQSFGPGTRLLVL.

This clonotype was seen a handful of times. V gene TRBV28 combines with J gene TRBJ2-1, with D perhaps being TRBD1 or TRBD2 (5 bases each). This CDR3 is 16 amino acids long. V was cut by 5 bases and J by 4 bases, with 18 bases left in between. The germline CDR1 and CDR2 sequences are MDHEN and SYDVKM. The CDR3 coding sequence is TGTGCCAGCAGTCCCCCGGGACCCATGACTTACAATGAGCAGTTCTTC. Its translation is CASSPPGPMTYNEQFF.

This clonotype was seen many times. This chain uses TRBV7-2 with TRBJ2-7; possibly TRBD1 or TRBD2 for D (5 bases each). The CDR3 runs 14 residues. V was clipped by 3 bases and J by 6 bases, with 15 bases between them. CDR1 SGHTA and CDR2 FQGNSA come from the germline V gene. The CDR3 loop is CASSLGTSTSEQYF. The CDR3 nucleotides are TGTGCCAGCAGCTTGGGGACCTCTACGTCCGAGCAGTACTTC. Supplemented by reference TRBV7-2 and TRBJ2-7, the full variable domain reads GAGVSQSPSNKVTEKGKDVELRCDPISGHTALYWYRQSLGQGLEFLIYFQGNSAPDKSGLPSDRFSAERTGGSVSTLTIQRTQQEDSAVYLCASSLGTSTSEQYFGPGTRLTVT.

This clonotype was observed a few times. V gene TRBV12-3 or TRBV12-4 combines with J gene TRBJ1-2; D is undetermined. The ends were cut back, 1 base at V and 7 bases at J, with 13 bases in the middle. The CDR3 spans 14 residues. The CDR3 protein is CASSLVQPLSGYTF. The CDR3 DNA follows: TGTGCCAGCAGTTTAGTACAGCCCTTGAGTGGCTACACCTTC.

Only a few counts were recorded for this clonotype. The chain links TRBV7-2 to TRBJ2-3; D is undetermined. The CDR3 contains 12 residues. Germline V CDR1 and CDR2: SGHTA, FQGNSA. The V and J ends lost 5 bases and 2 bases respectively, with 5 bases between them. The DNA for the CDR3 is TGTGCCAGCAGCACGACCACAGATACGCAGTATTTT. This sequence encodes CASSTTTDTQYF.

This clonotype was detected ten times or more. The V gene is TRBV7-8, the J gene TRBJ1-1, with D possibly TRBD1 on 5 matching bases. Trimming took off 5 bases at V and 1 base at J, with 14 bases between the two ends. The CDR3 extends over 15 amino acids. Germline values: CDR1 SGHVS, CDR2 FQNEAQ. CDR3 DNA: TGTGCCAGCAGCCTAAGACAGACGTGGAACACTGAAGCTTTCTTT. Translating it yields CASSLRQTWNTEAFF. Together with reference TRBV7-8 and TRBJ1-1, the CDR3 gives the full variable domain: GAGVSQSPRYKVAKRGQDVALRCDPISGHVSLFWYQQALGQGPEFLTYFQNEAQLDKSGLPSDRFFAERPEGSVSTLKIQRTQQEDSAVYLCASSLRQTWNTEAFFGQGTRLTVV.

This rearrangement joins TRBV12-3 or TRBV12-4 to TRBJ1-2, with TRBD1 matching 7 bases. CDR3 length: 14 amino acids. Trimming at V came to 5 bases and at J to 2 bases, leaving 5 bases not matched to a gene. As DNA, the CDR3 is TGTGCCAGCAGTCCGACAGGGAACAACTATGGCTACACCTTC. It yields the protein CASSPTGNNYGYTF.

This clonotype was counted a few times. The rearrangement uses TRBV12-3 or TRBV12-4 and TRBJ1-1, with D hard to call. The CDR3 length is 14 residues. V lost 0 bases, J lost 0 bases, and 5 bases lay in between. CDR3: CASSLASVNTEAFF. DNA for the CDR3: TGTGCCAGCAGTTTAGCATCGGTGAACACTGAAGCTTTCTTT.